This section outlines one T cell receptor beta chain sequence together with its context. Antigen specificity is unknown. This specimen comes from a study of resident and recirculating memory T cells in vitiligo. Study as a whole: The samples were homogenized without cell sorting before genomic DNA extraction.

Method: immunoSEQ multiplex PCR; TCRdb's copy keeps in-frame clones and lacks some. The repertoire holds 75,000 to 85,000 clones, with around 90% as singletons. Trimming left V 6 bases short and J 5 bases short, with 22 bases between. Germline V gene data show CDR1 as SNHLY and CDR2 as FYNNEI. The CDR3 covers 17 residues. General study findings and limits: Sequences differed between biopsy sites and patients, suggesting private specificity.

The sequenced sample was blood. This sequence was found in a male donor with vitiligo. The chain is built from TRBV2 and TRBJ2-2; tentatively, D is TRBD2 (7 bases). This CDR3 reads CASSATRGGGKTGELFF. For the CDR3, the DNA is TGTGCCAGCAGCGCCACCCGAGGGGGGGGGAAAACCGGGGAGCTGTTTTTT.